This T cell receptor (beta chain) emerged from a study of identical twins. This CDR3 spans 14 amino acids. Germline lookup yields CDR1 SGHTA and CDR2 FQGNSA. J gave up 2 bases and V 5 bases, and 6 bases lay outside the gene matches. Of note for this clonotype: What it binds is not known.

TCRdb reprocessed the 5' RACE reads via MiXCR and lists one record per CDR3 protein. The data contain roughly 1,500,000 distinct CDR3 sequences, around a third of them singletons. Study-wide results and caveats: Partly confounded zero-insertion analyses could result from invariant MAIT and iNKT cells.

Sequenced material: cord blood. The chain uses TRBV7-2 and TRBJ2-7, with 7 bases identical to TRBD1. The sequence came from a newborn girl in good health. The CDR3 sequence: CASSRYRGPYEQYF. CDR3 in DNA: TGTGCCAGCAGCCGCTACAGGGGACCCTACGAGCAGTACTTC. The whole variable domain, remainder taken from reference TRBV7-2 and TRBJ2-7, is GAGVSQSPSNKVTEKGKDVELRCDPISGHTALYWYRQSLGQGLEFLIYFQGNSAPDKSGLPSDRFSAERTGGSVSTLTIQRTQQEDSAVYLCASSRYRGPYEQYFGPGTRLTVT.